Each of the 27 T cell receptor beta chains below was sequenced from the same sample in a study of blood T cell repertoires in COVID-19. TCRdb keeps only in-frame clones here, not all; method: immunoSEQ multiplex PCR. The sample yields approximately 12,000 clones, 73% seen once. Input material: peripheral blood. The receptor set was obtained from a human donor in a cohort sampled during active COVID-19.

This clone was picked up a small number of times. V and J are TRBV4-2 and TRBJ1-1; TRBD1 aligns across 8 bases. Per germline, CDR1 LGHNA and CDR2 YNFKEQ. This CDR3 has 16 amino acids. J lost 0 bases, V lost 1 base, and 4 bases had no gene match. The CDR3 reads CASSQAAGQVNTEAFF. In DNA, the CDR3 is TGTGCCAGCAGCCAAGCCGCGGGACAGGTGAACACTGAAGCTTTCTTT.

This clone has just a few counts. The chain is built from TRBV18 and TRBJ2-2; D may be TRBD1 (6 bases). This CDR3 is built from 13 residues. V lost 3 bases to trimming and J lost 8 bases, with 10 bases between them. Germline V CDR1 and CDR2: KGHSH, LQKENI. DNA of the CDR3: TGTGCCAGCTCACCGGACAGAAAGGGGGAGCTGTTTTTT. Protein: CASSPDRKGELFF.

V gene TRBV14 combines with J gene TRBJ2-5; 9 bases fit TRBD2. This CDR3 has 15 amino acids. J gave up 2 bases and V 3 bases, and 4 bases lay outside the gene matches. Germline V CDR1 and CDR2: SGHDN, FVKESK. In DNA form, the CDR3 reads TGTGCCAGCAGCCATGGGACTAGCAGACAAGAGACCCAGTACTTC. Its protein is CASSHGTSRQETQYF.

The chain employs TRBV5-1 and TRBJ2-7; 11 bases are a match to TRBD2. The V segment lost 4 bases and the J segment 1 base; nucleotides outside the gene matches: 4. This CDR3 is built from 15 residues. Germline CDR1 reads SGHRS; CDR2 reads YFSETQ. In nucleotides, the CDR3 is TGCGCCAGCAGCCCAACTAGCGGGAGTTCCTACGAGCAGTACTTC. It is translated as CASSPTSGSSYEQYF.

This clone has more than one count but fewer than ten. The chain joins TRBV5-1 to TRBJ2-5, with 7 bases that match TRBD1. The CDR3 runs to 13 residues. The V gene end was trimmed by 5 bases and the J gene end by 1 base; junction bases not matched to a gene: 2. CDR1 and CDR2 (germline): SGHRS, YFSETQ. CDR3 in amino acids: CASSRGLQETQYF. The CDR3 DNA is TGCGCCAGCAGTAGGGGGCTCCAAGAGACCCAGTACTTC. The whole variable domain, filled in from reference TRBV5-1 and TRBJ2-5, reads KAGVTQTPRYLIKTRGQQVTLSCSPISGHRSVSWYQQTPGQGLQFLFEYFSETQRNKGNFPGRFSGRQFSNSRSEMNVSTLELGDSALYLCASSRGLQETQYFGPGTRLLVL.

The chain has TRBV2 and TRBJ1-2; 9 bases align to TRBD1. Losses at the gene ends were 6 bases for V and 4 bases for J; bases not matched to a gene: 3. This CDR3 region has 13 residues. Germline-derived CDR1 and CDR2 are SNHLY and FYNNEI. The CDR3 reads CASRDRGLYGYTF. The DNA for the CDR3 is TGTGCCAGCAGGGACAGGGGACTCTATGGCTACACCTTC.

The chain has TRBV9 and TRBJ2-5; 7 nucleotides match TRBD1. The germline gives CDR1 SGDLS, CDR2 YYNGEE. V gave up 2 bases and J gave up 7 bases; unmatched junction bases: 8. The CDR3 is 14 amino acids. This chain's CDR3 is CASSVRDSGLTQYF. DNA of the CDR3: TGTGCCAGCAGCGTTCGGGACAGTGGCTTGACCCAGTACTTC.

This chain connects TRBV2 to TRBJ2-1, with TRBD1 identical over 8 bases. The CDR3 totals 13 residues. In germline, CDR1 is SNHLY, CDR2 FYNNEI. J gave up 5 bases and V 7 bases, and 4 bases lay outside the gene matches. Here the CDR3 DNA reads TGTGCCAGCATCATGGACAGGGACAATGAGCAGTTCTTC. Translating gives CASIMDRDNEQFF.

The J gene is TRBJ2-1, the V gene TRBV12-3 or TRBV12-4; D gene uncertain. V lost 6 bases to trimming and J lost 15 bases, with 18 bases between them. The CDR3 contains 12 residues. DNA of the CDR3: TGTGCCAGCAGCCCCGAGCGCCAGACGCCGTTCTTC. Residues: CASSPERQTPFF.

The V and J genes are TRBV28 and TRBJ2-1; D is perhaps TRBD1 (6 bases). V was clipped by 4 bases and J by 0 bases, with 16 bases between them. Germline lookup yields CDR1 MDHEN and CDR2 SYDVKM. CDR3 length: 17 amino acids. CDR3 in DNA: TGTGCCAGCAGTTCGACTCCCGGGACACTCTCCTACAATGAGCAGTTCTTC. This encodes CASSSTPGTLSYNEQFF.

The rearrangement links TRBV18 to TRBJ2-1; D not resolved. Germline V gene lookup returns CDR1 KGHSH and CDR2 LQKENI. The CDR3 runs 12 residues. Deletions cut 5 bases from V and 3 bases from J, with 5 bases between. This chain's CDR3 is CASSDFYNEQFF. In nucleotides, the CDR3 is TGTGCCAGCTCAGACTTCTACAATGAGCAGTTCTTC.

For this clone: A read error may produce the germline difference seen at one junction end. The sample holds other DNA sequences that translate to the same CDR3. The V call is TRBV5-1, the J call TRBJ2-2; TRBD2 might be the D (5 bases). This CDR3 contains 15 residues. Germline values: CDR1 SGHRS, CDR2 YFSETQ. The CDR3 coding sequence is TGCGCCAGCAGCTTTACTCCGCCGAACACCGGGGAGCTATTTTTT. Protein: CASSFTPPNTGELFF.

This chain connects TRBV6-2 or TRBV6-3 to TRBJ2-1; 7 bases are shared with TRBD2. The germline CDR1 and CDR2 sequences are MNHEY and SVGEGT. The CDR3 is made up of 17 amino acids. V shed 0 bases, J shed 4 bases, and the junction held 9 bases outside the gene matches. DNA of the CDR3: TGTGCCAGCAGTTACTCCCCTCCAGCGGGGTTATACAATGAGCAGTTCTTC. It yields the protein CASSYSPPAGLYNEQFF.

The chain is built from TRBV5-4 and TRBJ1-1; D gene uncertain. The germline V gene has CDR1 SGHNT and CDR2 YYREEE (reference sequence). The CDR3 sequence is 12 residues long. V gave up 4 bases and J gave up 5 bases, with 9 bases separating them. The CDR3 protein is CASSPRDTEAFF. In DNA form, the CDR3 reads TGTGCCAGCAGCCCCCGGGATACTGAAGCTTTCTTT.

The rearrangement uses TRBV5-1 and TRBJ2-7, with 11 bases lining up with TRBD1. The trim removed 4 bases at V and 1 base at J, leaving 7 bases unmatched. This CDR3 comprises 16 residues. CDR1 is SGHRS and CDR2 is YFSETQ in the germline V gene. CDR3 amino acids: CASSPIGQGASYEQYF. As DNA, the CDR3 is TGCGCCAGCAGCCCAATTGGACAGGGGGCGTCCTACGAGCAGTACTTC.

The gene calls are TRBV9 and TRBJ1-1; D is perhaps TRBD1 (6 bases). Germline values: CDR1 SGDLS, CDR2 YYNGEE. The CDR3 is made up of 14 amino acids. V was cut by 0 bases and J by 8 bases, with 14 bases left in between. CDR3 DNA sequence: TGTGCCAGCAGCGTAGCTACGGGGGGACAAGAAGCTTTCTTT. It codes for CASSVATGGQEAFF.

This clone was counted only a few times. CDR3 nucleotide sequence: TGTGCCAGCAGTGAAATGCAGGGGGTGGGCGAGCAGTACTTC. Protein: CASSEMQGVGEQYF. V and J are TRBV2 and TRBJ2-7; 7 bases line up with TRBD1. There are 14 residues in the CDR3. Germline assignment: CDR1 SNHLY and CDR2 FYNNEI. Trimming took 2 bases from V and 6 from J; bases not matched to a gene: 7.

V usage is TRBV7-6 and J usage is TRBJ2-7, with 10 bases identical to TRBD2. The germline gives CDR1 SGHVS, CDR2 FNYEAQ. The CDR3 sequence is 14 residues long. V shed 5 bases and J 1 base; nucleotides not matched to a gene: 2. As DNA, the CDR3 is TGTGCCAGCAGCGAGGGACTAGCGTCCTACGAGCAGTACTTC. This sequence encodes CASSEGLASYEQYF.

The chain links TRBV6-5 to TRBJ1-1; 7 bases are shared with TRBD1. The trim removed 2 bases at V and 5 bases at J, leaving 5 bases unmatched. Germline assignment: CDR1 MNHEY and CDR2 SVGAGI. The CDR3 extends over 14 amino acids. The CDR3 sequence is CASSYQRQGTEAFF. In nucleotides, the CDR3 is TGTGCCAGCAGTTACCAGAGACAGGGAACTGAAGCTTTCTTT.

The chain is built from TRBV18 and TRBJ2-5; D is unresolved. The germline V gene encodes CDR1 KGHSH and CDR2 LQKENI. The CDR3 has 14 amino acids. V was cut by 4 bases and J by 5 bases, with 14 bases left in between. The CDR3 loop reads CASSLSGVGETQYF. DNA of the CDR3: TGTGCCAGCTCACTCAGTGGCGTCGGGGAGACCCAGTACTTC.

J is TRBJ2-2 and V is TRBV4-1; maybe TRBD1 (7 bases). The CDR3 loop spans 16 amino acids. Trimming took 4 bases from V and 5 from J, leaving 17 bases between them. Per germline, CDR1 MGHRA and CDR2 YSYEKL. CDR3 residues: CASSPPGQGGTGELFF. CDR3 sequence (DNA): TGCGCCAGCAGCCCACCTGGGCAGGGGGGAACCGGGGAGCTGTTTTTT.

Only a few counts were recorded for this clone. The CDR3, as DNA: TGTGCCAGCAGCCCAAGGGGGGGCGCCGGGGAGCTGTTTTTT. Translated: CASSPRGGAGELFF. The J gene is TRBJ2-2, the V gene TRBV7-9, with a tentative D call TRBD2 (7 bases). Germline V gives CDR1 SEHNR, CDR2 FQNEAQ (reference sequence). The V and J ends lost 5 bases and 6 bases respectively, with 13 bases between them. CDR3 length: 14 residues.

J is TRBJ1-5 and V is TRBV5-5, with D possibly being TRBD1 (6 bases). Per the germline V gene, CDR1 is SGHKS and CDR2 is YYEKEE (reference sequence). V dropped 0 bases and J dropped 0 bases, with 7 bases sitting between them. This CDR3 is 15 amino acids long. The CDR3 region has the DNA TGTGCCAGCAGCTTGGGAGGGGGTAGCAATCAGCCCCAGCATTTT. Translating gives CASSLGGGSNQPQHF.

This clone was found a few times. This chain connects TRBV7-9 to TRBJ2-7, with D maybe TRBD1 (6 bases). The V gene's germline CDR1 is SEHNR and CDR2 FQNEAQ (reference sequence). CDR3 length: 16 residues. Trimming cost V 3 bases and J 4 bases, with 19 bases left between them. The CDR3, as DNA: TGTGCCAGCAGCTTCGGTAGGCAGGGGACCTTTTACGAGCAGTACTTC. This gives the protein CASSFGRQGTFYEQYF.

This chain links TRBV6-2 or TRBV6-3 with TRBJ2-1; perhaps TRBD2 as D (5 bases). The V end lost 6 bases, the J end lost 6 bases, and 12 bases lay between the germline ends. The CDR3 has 13 residues. Looked up from germline, CDR1 is MNHEY and CDR2 is SVGEGT. The CDR3 DNA is TGTGCCAGCAGCCGAGGGTTTCCCAATGAGCAGTTCTTC. The encoded protein is CASSRGFPNEQFF.

Points on this clone: This sample also contains other DNA sequences that code for the same CDR3. The chain links TRBV24-1 to TRBJ2-1; TRBD2 matches 8 bases. The length of the CDR3 is 15 residues. Losses at the gene ends were 9 bases for V and 1 base for J; bases not matched to a gene: 7. Germline CDR1 is KGHDR and CDR2 is SFDVKD. The DNA for the CDR3 is TGTGCCACCCGGGGGCGGGGGGAGTCCTACAATGAGCAGTTCTTC. Translated: CATRGRGESYNEQFF.

This clone rates as medium-sized. The chain joins TRBV9 to TRBJ2-3; 14 bases map to TRBD2. The CDR3 covers 15 residues. The J segment lost 6 bases and the V segment lost 0 bases, leaving 0 bases of the junction unmatched. Germline loops: CDR1 SGDLS, CDR2 YYNGEE. The CDR3 loop reads CASSVGLAGGDTQYF. CDR3 bases: TGTGCCAGCAGCGTAGGACTAGCGGGAGGGGATACGCAGTATTTT.